Given below is one T cell receptor (beta chain) in context. Its binding antigen is unknown. Base qualities are not recorded, but no much larger clone differs from it by a single base. Each collaborating institution followed its own protocols to collect whole blood in K2EDTA tubes. For TCRbeta analysis, collaborators shipped samples as frozen whole blood, isolated PBMCs, or DNA extracted from either of those sample types. Between the V and J ends, shortened by 6 bases and 11 bases respectively, the junction contains 13 bases. The CDR3, from cysteine to phenylalanine, totals 11 residues. Only the CDR3 DNA is retained, 33 bases long and in frame from the first base. The germline V gene specifies SGHTA as CDR1 and FQGNSA as CDR2. These data originate in a study of blood T cell repertoires in COVID-19 (dated by TCRdb to about 2020). Describing the broader study: The collaborator samples originated in the United States, Italy and Spain and spanned the acute and convalescent phases of COVID-19. The samples were drawn from the first 160 participants of the ongoing ImmuneRACE study and from 1,254 subjects provided by 6 global collaborators. Subjects who had been exposed to COVID-19, were actively infected with it, or had recovered from it provided the deeply sampled blood TCRbeta repertoires that made up the dataset. The prospective study material was composed of cDNA or gDNA derived from T cells, B-cell-depleted T cells, or PBMCs. HLA class I and class II types, where available, came from metadata supplied by the sample provider rather than from assay-based typing. Nearly every sample came with metadata listing a de-identified subject ID, COVID-19 status, age in years and sex. The repertoires were released in a freely available public database intended as a resource for research on the immune response to SARS-CoV-2.

What the authors observed across the whole study: Clinical and demographic metadata were provided uncurated, with the amount varying by source and participant.

TCRbeta CDR3 regions were amplified from genomic DNA by means of the immunoSEQ Assay, a bias-controlled multiplex PCR. Per the source publication's procedure: The number of nucleated cells in each sample was estimated by amplification of reference gene primers within the assay. Sequence reads were collapsed and filtered to measure the absolute abundance of every unique TCRbeta CDR3 rearrangement. For each sample, productive Simpson clonality was calculated by taking the square root of Simpson's diversity index across productive rearrangements. TCRdb took over this immuneACCESS table, retaining in-frame rearrangements with V and J assigned. Such tables are incomplete; in checked studies, under half of the missing clones stem from an unresolved V gene, and the remainder is unexplained. The V and J calls and clone size come from that table; D and trimming were worked out from the DNA. In this sample the table shows fewer than 200,000 clones, approximately 95% of which occur a single time. Jointly, the top ten make up approximately 4.6% of the sample.

Sequenced material: peripheral blood. This chain joins TRBV7-2 to TRBJ1-1; a tentative D match to TRBD1 spans 5 bases. This TCR was recovered from a woman aged 45-65 years with acute or convalescent COVID-19. In nucleotide form, the sequence is TGTGCCAGCAGAGGGTCACAGGCGGCTTTCTTT. It specifies CASRGSQAAFF.